This T cell receptor (beta chain) was profiled in a study of T cells after yellow fever vaccination. The CDR3 is 14 residues long. Germline V CDR1 and CDR2: KGHSH, LQKENI. V was trimmed by 2 bases and J by 1 base, leaving 9 bases between them. The authors made TCR cDNA by 5'RACE template switching, adding a universal primer site and UMIs. TCRdb re-derived calls from the 5' RACE reads in MiXCR, one entry per CDR3 protein. The sample includes 200,000 to 250,000 distinct CDR3 sequences, about 7% of them seen just once. Details on this clonotype: As yet, its antigen is unknown.

General study points: Post-booster reappearance was seen for most primary-vaccination clones (roughly 97% CD4, 75% to 90% CD8). Abundant clonotypes from the bulk population could have been carried over as contaminants into FACS-sorted repertoires. Only a small proportion of the clonotypes turned up in both the CD4 and the CD8 compartments, likely arising from convergent recombination.

The receptor was isolated from a man in his thirties or forties who received the YFV17D yellow fever vaccine. J is TRBJ2-7 and V is TRBV18; D is unresolved. Material: CD4+ T cells sorted from PBMCs, obtained 15 days after the yellow fever booster vaccination. CDR3 DNA: TGTGCCAGCTCACCAGGTCGGCCATCCTACGAGCAGTACTTC. Its protein is CASSPGRPSYEQYF.